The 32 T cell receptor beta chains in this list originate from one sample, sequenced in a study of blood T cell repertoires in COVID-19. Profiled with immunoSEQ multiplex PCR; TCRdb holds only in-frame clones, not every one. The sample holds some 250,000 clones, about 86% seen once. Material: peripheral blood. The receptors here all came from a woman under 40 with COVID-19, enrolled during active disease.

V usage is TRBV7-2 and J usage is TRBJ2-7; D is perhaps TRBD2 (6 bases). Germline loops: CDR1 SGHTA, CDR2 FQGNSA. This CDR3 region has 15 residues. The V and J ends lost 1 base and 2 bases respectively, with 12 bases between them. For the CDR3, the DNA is TGTGCCAGCAGCTTAGGCGGCGGGGTACCCTACGAGCAGTACTTC. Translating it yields CASSLGGGVPYEQYF.

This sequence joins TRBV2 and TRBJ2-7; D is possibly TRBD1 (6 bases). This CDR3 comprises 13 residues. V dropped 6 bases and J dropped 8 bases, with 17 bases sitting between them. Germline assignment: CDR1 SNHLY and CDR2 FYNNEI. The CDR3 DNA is TGTGCCAGCAGGCGGACAGTGACTCCCCAGCAGTACTTC. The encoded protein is CASRRTVTPQQYF.

This chain's CDR3 is CASSSRLAGGMDEQFF. In nucleotides, the CDR3 is TGTGCCAGCAGCTCCAGACTAGCGGGGGGTATGGATGAGCAGTTCTTC. V is TRBV13 and J is TRBJ2-1, with 13 bases identical to TRBD2. CDR1 and CDR2 (germline): PRHDT, FYEKMQ (reference sequence). This CDR3 contains 16 residues. Losses at the gene ends were 4 bases for V and 8 bases for J; bases not matched to a gene: 8.

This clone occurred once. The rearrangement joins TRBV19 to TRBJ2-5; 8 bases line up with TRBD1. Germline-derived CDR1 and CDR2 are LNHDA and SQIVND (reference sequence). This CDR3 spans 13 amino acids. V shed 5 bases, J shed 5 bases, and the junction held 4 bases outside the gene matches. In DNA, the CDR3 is TGTGCCAGTAGTGACAGGGGCCGTGAGACCCAGTACTTC. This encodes CASSDRGRETQYF.

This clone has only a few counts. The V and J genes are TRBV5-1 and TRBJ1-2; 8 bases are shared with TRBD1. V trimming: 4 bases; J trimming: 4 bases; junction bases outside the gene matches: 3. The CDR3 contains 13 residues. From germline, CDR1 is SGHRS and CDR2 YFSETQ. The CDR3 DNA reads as TGCGCCAGCAGCCGACAGGGGAGCTATGGCTACACCTTC. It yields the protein CASSRQGSYGYTF.

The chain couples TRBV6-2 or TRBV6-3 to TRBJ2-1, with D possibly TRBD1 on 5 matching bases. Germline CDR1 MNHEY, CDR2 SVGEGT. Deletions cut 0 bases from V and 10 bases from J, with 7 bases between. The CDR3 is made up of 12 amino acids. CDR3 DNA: TGTGCCAGCAGTTACTCGACAGAAGAGCAGTTCTTC. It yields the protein CASSYSTEEQFF.

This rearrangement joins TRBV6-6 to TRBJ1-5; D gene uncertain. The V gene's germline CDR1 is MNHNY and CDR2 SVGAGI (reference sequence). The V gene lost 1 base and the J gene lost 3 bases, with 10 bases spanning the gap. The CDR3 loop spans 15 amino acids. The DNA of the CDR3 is TGTGCCAGCAGTTACTGGCCACAGAACAATCAGCCCCAGCATTTT. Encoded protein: CASSYWPQNNQPQHF.

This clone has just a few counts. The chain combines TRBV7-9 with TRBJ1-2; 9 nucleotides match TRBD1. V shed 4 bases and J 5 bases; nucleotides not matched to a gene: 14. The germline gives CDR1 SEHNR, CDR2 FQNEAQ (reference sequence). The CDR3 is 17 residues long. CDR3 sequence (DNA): TGTGCCAGCAGCTGGGGACAGGGAGGCAGTATTGTTTATGGCTACACCTTC. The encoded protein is CASSWGQGGSIVYGYTF.

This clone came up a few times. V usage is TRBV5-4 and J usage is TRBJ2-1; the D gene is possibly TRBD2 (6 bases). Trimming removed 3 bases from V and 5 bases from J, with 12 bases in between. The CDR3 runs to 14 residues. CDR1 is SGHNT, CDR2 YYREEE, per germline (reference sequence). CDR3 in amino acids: CASSSGLPNNEQFF. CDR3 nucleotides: TGTGCCAGCAGCTCGGGACTCCCTAACAATGAGCAGTTCTTC.

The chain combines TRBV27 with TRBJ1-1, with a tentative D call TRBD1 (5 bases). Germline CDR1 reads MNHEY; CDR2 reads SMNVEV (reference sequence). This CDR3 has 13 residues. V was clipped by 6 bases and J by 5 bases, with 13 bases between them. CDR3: CASSEVGGTEAFF. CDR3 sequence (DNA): TGTGCCAGCAGCGAGGTGGGGGGGACTGAAGCTTTCTTT.

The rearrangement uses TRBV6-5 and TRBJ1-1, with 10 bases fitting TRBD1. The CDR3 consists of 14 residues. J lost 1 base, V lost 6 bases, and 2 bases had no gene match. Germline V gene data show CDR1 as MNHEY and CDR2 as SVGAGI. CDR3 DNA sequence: TGTGCCAGCAGGGGACAGGGGAAGAACACTGAAGCTTTCTTT. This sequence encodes CASRGQGKNTEAFF.

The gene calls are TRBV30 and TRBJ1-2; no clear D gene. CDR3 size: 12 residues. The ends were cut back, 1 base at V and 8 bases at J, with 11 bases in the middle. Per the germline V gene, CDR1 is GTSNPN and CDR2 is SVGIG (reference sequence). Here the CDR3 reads CAWSGGRVGYTF. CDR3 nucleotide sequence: TGTGCCTGGAGTGGCGGGAGGGTCGGCTACACCTTC.

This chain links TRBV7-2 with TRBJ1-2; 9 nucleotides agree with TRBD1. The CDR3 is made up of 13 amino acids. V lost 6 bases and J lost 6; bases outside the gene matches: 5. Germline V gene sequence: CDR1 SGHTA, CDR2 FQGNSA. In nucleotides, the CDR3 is TGTGCCAGCAGTTTCCGGGACAGGGATGGCTACACCTTC. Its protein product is CASSFRDRDGYTF.

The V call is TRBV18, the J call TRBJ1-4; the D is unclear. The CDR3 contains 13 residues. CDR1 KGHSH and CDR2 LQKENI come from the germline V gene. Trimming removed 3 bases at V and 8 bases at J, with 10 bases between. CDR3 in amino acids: CASSPRGREKLFF. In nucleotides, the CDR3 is TGTGCCAGCTCACCGCGAGGTCGGGAAAAACTGTTTTTT.

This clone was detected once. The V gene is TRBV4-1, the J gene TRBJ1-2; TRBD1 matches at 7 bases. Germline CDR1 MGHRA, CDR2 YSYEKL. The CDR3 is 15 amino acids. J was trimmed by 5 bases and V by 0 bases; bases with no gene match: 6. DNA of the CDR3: TGCGCCAGCAGCCAAGAGGGACAGCTCGTTTATGGCTACACCTTC. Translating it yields CASSQEGQLVYGYTF.

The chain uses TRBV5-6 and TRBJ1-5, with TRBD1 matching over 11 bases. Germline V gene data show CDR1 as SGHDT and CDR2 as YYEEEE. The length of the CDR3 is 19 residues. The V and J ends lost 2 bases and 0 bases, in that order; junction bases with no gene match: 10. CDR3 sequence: CASSFYRTGGPYSNQPQHF. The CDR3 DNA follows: TGTGCCAGCAGCTTTTACCGGACAGGGGGCCCCTATAGCAATCAGCCCCAGCATTTT.

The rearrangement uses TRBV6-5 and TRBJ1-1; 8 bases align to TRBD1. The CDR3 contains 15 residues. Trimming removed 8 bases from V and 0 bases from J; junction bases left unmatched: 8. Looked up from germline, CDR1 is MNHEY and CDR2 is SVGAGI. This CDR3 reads CASGGWDRLNTEAFF. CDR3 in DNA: TGTGCCAGCGGGGGATGGGACAGGCTGAACACTGAAGCTTTCTTT.

CDR3: CASRPGGPETQYF. Here the CDR3 DNA reads TGTGCCAGCAGACCAGGAGGGCCAGAGACCCAGTACTTC. The V call is TRBV6-5, the J call TRBJ2-5; tentatively, D is TRBD2 (6 bases). In germline, CDR1 is MNHEY, CDR2 SVGAGI. Trimming removed 6 bases from V and 4 bases from J, with 12 bases in between. The CDR3 spans 13 residues.

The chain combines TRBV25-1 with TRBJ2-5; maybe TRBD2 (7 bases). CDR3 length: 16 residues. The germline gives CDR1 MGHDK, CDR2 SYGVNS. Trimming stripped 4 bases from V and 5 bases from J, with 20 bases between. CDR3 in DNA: TGTGCCAGCAGTGTATCTCATCGGAGGGGGGGGGAGACCCAGTACTTC. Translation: CASSVSHRRGGETQYF.

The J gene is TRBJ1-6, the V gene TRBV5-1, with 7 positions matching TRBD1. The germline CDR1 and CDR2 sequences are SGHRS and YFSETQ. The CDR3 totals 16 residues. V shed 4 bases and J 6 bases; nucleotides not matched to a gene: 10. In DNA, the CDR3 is TGCGCCAGCAGCGCGGAGACAGGGACCTCTAATTCACCCCTCCACTTT. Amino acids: CASSAETGTSNSPLHF.

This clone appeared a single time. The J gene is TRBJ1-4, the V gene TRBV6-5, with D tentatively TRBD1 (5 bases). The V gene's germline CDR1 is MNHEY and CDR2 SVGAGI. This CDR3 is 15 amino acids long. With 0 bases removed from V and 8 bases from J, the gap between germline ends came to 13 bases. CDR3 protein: CASSYSIGALEKLFF. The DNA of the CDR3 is TGTGCCAGCAGTTACTCGATAGGGGCCTTAGAAAAACTGTTTTTT.

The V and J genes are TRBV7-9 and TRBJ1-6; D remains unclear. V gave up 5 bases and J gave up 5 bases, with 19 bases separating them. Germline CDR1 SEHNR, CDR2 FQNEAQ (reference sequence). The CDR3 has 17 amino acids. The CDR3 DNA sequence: TGTGCCAGCAGCACTTACCCCCCACGGCAGGATAATTCACCCCTCCACTTT. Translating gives CASSTYPPRQDNSPLHF.

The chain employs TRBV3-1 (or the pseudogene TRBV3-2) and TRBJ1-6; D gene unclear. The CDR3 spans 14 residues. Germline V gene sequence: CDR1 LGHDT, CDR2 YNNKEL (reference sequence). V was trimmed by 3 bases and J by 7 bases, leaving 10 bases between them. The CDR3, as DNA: TGTGCCAGCAGCCATTGGCAGGCCAATTCACCCCTCCACTTT. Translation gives CASSHWQANSPLHF.

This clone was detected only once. This CDR3 is CASRVDRGPYGYTF. Here the CDR3 DNA reads TGTGCCAGCAGGGTGGACAGGGGGCCCTATGGCTACACCTTC. V is TRBV2 and J is TRBJ1-2; 11 nucleotides align to TRBD1. This CDR3 has 14 residues. Germline CDR1 SNHLY, CDR2 FYNNEI. V was pared by 6 bases and J by 4 bases, with 4 bases of the junction left unmatched.

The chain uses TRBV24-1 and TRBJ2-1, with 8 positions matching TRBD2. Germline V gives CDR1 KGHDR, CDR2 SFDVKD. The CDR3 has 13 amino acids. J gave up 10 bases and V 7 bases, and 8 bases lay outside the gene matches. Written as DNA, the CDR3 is TGTGCCACCAGCGGGGGGGCGGCCCGGGAGCAGTTCTTC. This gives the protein CATSGGAAREQFF.

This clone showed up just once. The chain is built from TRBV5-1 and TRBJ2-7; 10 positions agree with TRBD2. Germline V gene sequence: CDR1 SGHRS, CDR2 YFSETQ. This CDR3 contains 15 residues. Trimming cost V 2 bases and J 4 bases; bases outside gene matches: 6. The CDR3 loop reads CASSFSGTSAYEQYF. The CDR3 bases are TGCGCCAGCAGCTTTTCCGGGACTAGCGCATACGAGCAGTACTTC.

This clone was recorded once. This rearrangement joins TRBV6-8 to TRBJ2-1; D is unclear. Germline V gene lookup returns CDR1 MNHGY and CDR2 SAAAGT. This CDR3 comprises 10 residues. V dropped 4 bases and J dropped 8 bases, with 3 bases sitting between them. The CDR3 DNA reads TGTGCCAGCAGTTCCGATGAGCAGTTCTTC. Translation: CASSSDEQFF.

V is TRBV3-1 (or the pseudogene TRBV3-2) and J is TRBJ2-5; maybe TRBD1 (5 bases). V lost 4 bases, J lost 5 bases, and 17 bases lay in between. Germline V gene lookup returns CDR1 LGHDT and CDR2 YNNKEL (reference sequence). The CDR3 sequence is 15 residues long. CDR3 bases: TGTGCCAGCAGCCTCACAGGAGAAGGACGGGAGACCCAGTACTTC. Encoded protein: CASSLTGEGRETQYF.

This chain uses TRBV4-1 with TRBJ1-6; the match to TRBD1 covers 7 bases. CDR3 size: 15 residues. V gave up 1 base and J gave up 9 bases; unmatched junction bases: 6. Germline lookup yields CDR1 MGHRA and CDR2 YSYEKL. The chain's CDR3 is CASSQGTGASSPLHF. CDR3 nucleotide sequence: TGCGCCAGCAGCCAAGGGACAGGAGCATCTTCACCCCTCCACTTT.

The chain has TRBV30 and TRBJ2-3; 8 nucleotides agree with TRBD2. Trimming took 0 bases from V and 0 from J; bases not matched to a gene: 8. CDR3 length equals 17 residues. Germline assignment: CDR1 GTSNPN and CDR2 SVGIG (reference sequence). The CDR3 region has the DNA TGTGCCTGGAGTGTATTAATGGGCGGGGGGAGCACAGATACGCAGTATTTT. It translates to CAWSVLMGGGSTDTQYF.

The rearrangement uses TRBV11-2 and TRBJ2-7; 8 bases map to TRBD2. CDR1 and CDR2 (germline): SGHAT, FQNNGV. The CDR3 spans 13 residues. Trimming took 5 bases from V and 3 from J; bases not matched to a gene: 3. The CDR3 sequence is CASSLSGDYEQYF. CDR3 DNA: TGTGCCAGCAGCCTTAGCGGGGACTACGAGCAGTACTTC.

The CDR3, as DNA: TGTGCCAGCAGCCTGGATCGGGGGGGGACCGGGGAGCTGTTTTTT. Translated: CASSLDRGGTGELFF. The chain carries TRBV11-3 and TRBJ2-2; 8 nucleotides agree with TRBD2. V trimming: 5 bases; J trimming: 5 bases; junction bases outside the gene matches: 7. The CDR3 is 15 amino acids. Germline V lookup: CDR1 SGHNT, CDR2 YENEEA.